These 10 T cell receptor beta chains share one sample of origin, sequenced in a study of blood T cell repertoires in COVID-19. Sequenced by immunoSEQ multiplex PCR; TCRdb stores in-frame clones only, minus some. This sample carries 50,000 or so clones, around 87% of them seen once, and the ten largest clones take 5.5% to 7.5%. Material: peripheral blood. The receptors shown here come from a man aged 45-60 years with active COVID-19.

The chain recombines TRBV15 with TRBJ2-1; 9 bases match TRBD2. There are 15 residues in the CDR3. Germline V CDR1 and CDR2: LNHNV, YYDKDF (reference sequence). Unmatched junction bases numbered 6, after V lost 1 base and J lost 8 bases. DNA for the CDR3: TGTGCCACCAGCAGAGTTGCGGGAGGGCCAGATGAGCAGTTCTTC. Its translation is CATSRVAGGPDEQFF.

The gene calls are TRBV5-8 and TRBJ2-7; 8 bases are shared with TRBD1. The V and J ends lost 3 bases and 3 bases, in that order; junction bases with no gene match: 5. Germline assignment: CDR1 SGHTS and CDR2 YDEGEE. The CDR3 runs 14 residues. CDR3 loop: CASSWWTGSYEQYF. CDR3 bases: TGTGCCAGCAGCTGGTGGACAGGGAGCTACGAGCAGTACTTC.

This clone was counted a few times. The chain has TRBV7-9 and TRBJ2-3; 14 bases match TRBD2. Unmatched junction bases numbered 2, after V lost 4 bases and J lost 14 bases. Germline lookup yields CDR1 SEHNR and CDR2 FQNEAQ (reference sequence). There are 12 residues in the CDR3. The DNA for the CDR3 is TGTGCCAGCAGCTCCGGACTAGCGGGAGGGTATTTT. Translation: CASSSGLAGGYF.

The rearrangement joins TRBV6-5 to TRBJ2-5, with 12 bases aligning to TRBD2. The CDR3 consists of 15 residues. Per the germline V gene, CDR1 is MNHEY and CDR2 is SVGAGI. The ends lost 7 bases at V and 5 bases at J; junction bases unmatched: 8. The CDR3 DNA reads TGTGCCAGCACCACCTACCTAGCGGGAGGGGAGACCCAGTACTTC. It specifies CASTTYLAGGETQYF.

The chain couples TRBV5-1 to TRBJ1-3; D is uncertain. Germline V CDR1 and CDR2: SGHRS, YFSETQ. The ends were cut back, 0 bases at V and 6 bases at J, with 10 bases in the middle. The CDR3 sequence is 14 residues long. CDR3 DNA sequence: TGCGCCAGCAGCTTGGAGCCCTTAGTAAACACCATATATTTT. Protein sequence: CASSLEPLVNTIYF. Full variable domain (missing parts from reference TRBV5-1 and TRBJ1-3): KAGVTQTPRYLIKTRGQQVTLSCSPISGHRSVSWYQQTPGQGLQFLFEYFSETQRNKGNFPGRFSGRQFSNSRSEMNVSTLELGDSALYLCASSLEPLVNTIYFGEGSWLTVV.

The chain carries TRBV7-8 and TRBJ1-2; perhaps TRBD1 as D (6 bases). Per the germline V gene, CDR1 is SGHVS and CDR2 is FQNEAQ. V shed 1 base and J shed 1 base, with 13 bases lying between them. The length of the CDR3 is 16 residues. The CDR3 loop is CASSLVNRADNYGYTF. CDR3 DNA sequence: TGTGCCAGCAGCTTAGTGAACAGGGCCGATAACTATGGCTACACCTTC.

The rearrangement joins TRBV7-9 to TRBJ2-7; 7 bases are shared with TRBD1. The germline gives CDR1 SEHNR, CDR2 FQNEAQ (reference sequence). There are 13 residues in the CDR3. The V segment lost 1 base and the J segment 6 bases; nucleotides outside the gene matches: 3. DNA for the CDR3: TGTGCCAGCAGCTTAGAGACAGGGCGCGAGCAGTACTTC. Protein product: CASSLETGREQYF.

The chain joins TRBV6-2 or TRBV6-3 to TRBJ2-6; D gene uncertain. The CDR3 covers 14 residues. V dropped 5 bases and J dropped 3 bases, with 8 bases sitting between them. Germline V gives CDR1 MNHEY, CDR2 SVGEGT. The CDR3 nucleotides are TGTGCCAGCAGTCAGTCCGATGGGGCCAACGTCCTGACTTTC. Amino acids: CASSQSDGANVLTF.

This chain uses TRBV3-1 (or the pseudogene TRBV3-2) with TRBJ2-7, with TRBD1 matching 9 bases. V lost 3 bases, J lost 7 bases, and 10 bases stayed unmatched. Germline CDR1 reads LGHDT; CDR2 reads YNNKEL (reference sequence). CDR3 length equals 15 residues. The chain's CDR3 is CASSQGQGALGEQYF. The DNA for the CDR3 is TGTGCCAGCAGCCAGGGACAGGGAGCTCTCGGGGAGCAGTACTTC.

The chain is built from TRBV27 and TRBJ2-1; a possible D gene is TRBD2 (6 bases). The CDR3 is 14 residues long. Germline-derived CDR1 and CDR2 are MNHEY and SMNVEV (reference sequence). V shed 7 bases and J shed 6 bases, with 16 bases lying between them. The CDR3 sequence: CASKTGAYFNEQFF. The DNA of the CDR3 is TGTGCCAGCAAGACGGGAGCTTATTTCAATGAGCAGTTCTTC.